The 25 T cell receptor beta chains in this list originate from one sample, sequenced in a study of T-cell reconstitution after alpha-beta-depleted transplantation in children. The authors prepared the TCRbeta library with unique molecular identifiers. Each CDR3 protein is one row after TCRdb ran MiXCR on the PCR reads. The table records about 980,000 distinct CDR3 sequences, around 30% of them present only once. The specimen was PBMCs, mostly from graft donor cells, collected 360 days after TCRalphabeta/CD19-depleted stem cell transplant. Receptor source: a boy under three years old who had a stem cell transplant for SCID, so the T cells may come from the graft donor.

The sample holds a few counts of this clonotype. The V and J genes are TRBV20-1 and TRBJ1-2; D gene ambiguous. The CDR3 is 13 amino acids. Trimming left V 0 bases short and J 7 bases short, with 12 bases between. Per germline, CDR1 DFQATT and CDR2 SNEGSKA (reference sequence). The CDR3 is CSARDEGPGGYTF. The CDR3 nucleotides are TGCAGTGCTAGAGACGAGGGCCCGGGTGGCTACACCTTC.

This clonotype was detected many times. This chain uses TRBV15 with TRBJ2-2; TRBD1 or TRBD2 may be the D gene (6 bases each). Germline-derived CDR1 and CDR2 are LNHNV and YYDKDF (reference sequence). Trimming took 0 bases from V and 5 from J, leaving 13 bases between them. The length of the CDR3 is 16 residues. This chain's CDR3 is CATSRDAEGGTGELFF. The CDR3 DNA sequence: TGTGCCACCAGCAGAGATGCGGAGGGGGGAACCGGGGAGCTGTTTTTT.

There are a few counts of this clonotype. The CDR3 loop is CASSSTGQADQPQHF. The CDR3 region has the DNA TGTGCCAGCAGCTCAACGGGACAGGCTGATCAGCCCCAGCATTTT. The chain combines TRBV7-2 with TRBJ1-5; 8 bases line up with TRBD1. The length of the CDR3 is 15 residues. The trim removed 4 bases at V and 5 bases at J, leaving 7 bases unmatched. From germline, CDR1 is SGHTA and CDR2 FQGNSA.

The rearrangement uses TRBV5-1 and TRBJ2-3, with D tentatively TRBD2 (6 bases). Looked up from germline, CDR1 is SGHRS and CDR2 is YFSETQ. V lost 0 bases and J 2 bases, leaving 13 bases between the germline ends. The CDR3 is made up of 16 amino acids. As DNA, the CDR3 is TGCGCCAGCAGCTTGGGGGCCGGGGGAGACACAGATACGCAGTATTTT. Amino acids: CASSLGAGGDTDTQYF.

The chain joins TRBV12-3 or TRBV12-4 to TRBJ2-7, with 8 bases matching TRBD2. The CDR3 is made up of 14 amino acids. V gave up 5 bases and J gave up 3 bases; unmatched junction bases: 6. The CDR3 DNA reads TGTGCCAGCAGTCGCAGCGGGGGCCACTACGAGCAGTACTTC. It encodes CASSRSGGHYEQYF.

A few counts support this clonotype. The gene calls are TRBV6-1 and TRBJ2-3; D gene unclear. Trimming pared 5 bases from V and 3 bases from J, leaving 15 bases between. The CDR3 runs 15 residues. Per germline, CDR1 MNHNS and CDR2 SASEGT. CDR3 in amino acids: CASSPIGRKTDTQYF. The CDR3 DNA follows: TGTGCCAGCAGTCCTATAGGACGGAAAACAGATACGCAGTATTTT.

Ten or more counts support this clonotype. The V gene is TRBV18, the J gene TRBJ2-2; D is ambiguous. The germline V gene encodes CDR1 KGHSH and CDR2 LQKENI. Deletions cut 5 bases from V and 4 bases from J, with 8 bases between. CDR3 length: 13 amino acids. For the CDR3, the DNA is TGTGCCAGCTCATTCGGGTTCACCGGGGAGCTGTTTTTT. It encodes CASSFGFTGELFF.

This clonotype has just a few counts. V is TRBV5-6 and J is TRBJ2-1; maybe TRBD1 (6 bases). V was shortened by 3 bases and J by 4 bases, with 14 bases between the two germline ends. The CDR3 loop spans 15 amino acids. CDR1 and CDR2 from the germline V gene are SGHDT and YYEEEE. The DNA for the CDR3 is TGTGCCAGCAGCTGGGACACCCGGATTTACAATGAGCAGTTCTTC. It yields the protein CASSWDTRIYNEQFF.

The V gene is TRBV5-5, the J gene TRBJ2-7; 7 bases agree with TRBD2. Germline lookup yields CDR1 SGHKS and CDR2 YYEKEE (reference sequence). J gave up 3 bases and V 1 base, and 7 bases lay outside the gene matches. The CDR3 covers 15 residues. The CDR3 sequence is CASSLWGGSSYEQYF. CDR3 nucleotide sequence: TGTGCCAGCAGCTTGTGGGGGGGTAGTAGCTACGAGCAGTACTTC.

This chain uses TRBV6-1 with TRBJ1-5; D possibly corresponds to TRBD1 (6 bases). Germline-derived CDR1 and CDR2 are MNHNS and SASEGT. The CDR3 length is 15 residues. Trimming cost V 6 bases and J 1 base, with 13 bases left between them. CDR3 bases: TGTGCCAGCAGCTTCACCCAGGGGAGCAATCAGCCCCAGCATTTT. Translation gives CASSFTQGSNQPQHF.

The chain is built from TRBV20-1 and TRBJ2-3; TRBD2 is a possible D gene (5 bases). This CDR3 has 12 residues. Germline V gene lookup returns CDR1 DFQATT and CDR2 SNEGSKA (reference sequence). V lost 6 bases, J lost 6 bases, and 13 bases lay in between. The CDR3 nucleotides read TGCAGTGCATATGACTACCCCGATACGCAGTATTTT. Amino acid sequence: CSAYDYPDTQYF.

The chain employs TRBV29-1 and TRBJ1-4; D ambiguous. V was trimmed by 4 bases and J by 8 bases, leaving 14 bases between them. The CDR3 consists of 13 residues. Per the germline V gene, CDR1 is SQVTM and CDR2 is ANQGSEA. In DNA, the CDR3 is TGCAGCGTTGTTAGGCCCCCGGTCGAAAAACTGTTTTTT. Translation gives CSVVRPPVEKLFF.

CDR3 in DNA: TGTGCCAGCAGGGACAGGGGGCGAACAACTGAAGCTTTCTTT. Its translation is CASRDRGRTTEAFF. The chain is built from TRBV6-1 and TRBJ1-1; 11 bases map to TRBD1. V gave up 6 bases and J gave up 5 bases; unmatched junction bases: 5. Germline CDR1 reads MNHNS; CDR2 reads SASEGT. This CDR3 has 14 amino acids.

The V and J genes are TRBV7-8 and TRBJ2-7; D gene uncertain. CDR3 size: 13 residues. V was trimmed by 0 bases and J by 2 bases, leaving 5 bases between them. CDR1 and CDR2 (germline): SGHVS, FQNEAQ. The CDR3 reads CASSLAGTYEQYV. CDR3 DNA: TGTGCCAGCAGCTTAGCTGGGACCTACGAGCAGTACGTC.

The chain recombines TRBV28 with TRBJ2-1; TRBD1 agrees at 9 bases. Germline CDR1 and CDR2: MDHEN and SYDVKM. The CDR3 sequence is 13 residues long. V lost 6 bases, J lost 8 bases, and 5 bases stayed unmatched. CDR3 nucleotides: TGTGCCAGCAGGGACAGGGGCGGACATGAGCAGTTCTTC. This gives the protein CASRDRGGHEQFF.

The chain carries TRBV7-8 and TRBJ1-4, with D possibly being TRBD1 (6 bases). The length of the CDR3 is 16 residues. Trimming took 5 bases from V and 4 from J, leaving 17 bases between them. CDR1 SGHVS and CDR2 FQNEAQ come from the germline V gene. DNA for the CDR3: TGTGCCAGCAGCGCGACCCGGGGGCGCCTTAATGAAAAACTGTTTTTT. Translating it yields CASSATRGRLNEKLFF.

This chain connects TRBV20-1 to TRBJ1-5; TRBD1 might be the D (5 bases). This CDR3 spans 15 amino acids. CDR1 DFQATT and CDR2 SNEGSKA come from the germline V gene (reference sequence). V shed 6 bases and J shed 2 bases, with 17 bases lying between them. CDR3 sequence reads: CSAVNRFWGNQPQHF. The CDR3, as DNA: TGCAGTGCCGTAAACAGGTTCTGGGGCAATCAGCCCCAGCATTTT.

V is TRBV15 and J is TRBJ2-1; 10 bases agree with TRBD2. Germline V CDR1 and CDR2: LNHNV, YYDKDF (reference sequence). J lost 6 bases, V lost 3 bases, and 14 bases had no gene match. The CDR3 sequence is 18 residues long. CDR3 DNA: TGTGCCACCAGCAGGCTCCCTTGGGGAGCGGGGGGGCGCAATGAGCAGTTCTTC. This translates into CATSRLPWGAGGRNEQFF. Looking up the rest from reference TRBV15 and TRBJ2-1 gives the full variable domain: DAMVIQNPRYQVTQFGKPVTLSCSQTLNHNVMYWYQQKSSQAPKLLFHYYDKDFNNEADTPDNFQSRRPNTSFCFLDIRSPGLGDTAMYLCATSRLPWGAGGRNEQFFGPGTRLTVL.

The chain has TRBV4-3 and TRBJ2-1, with TRBD2 matching over 7 bases. The CDR3 totals 14 residues. Germline CDR1 reads LGHNA; CDR2 reads YSLEER. The J segment lost 6 bases and the V segment lost 3 bases, leaving 5 bases of the junction unmatched. The CDR3 protein is CASSHLAVRNEQFF. The CDR3 nucleotides read TGCGCCAGCAGCCATCTAGCGGTGCGCAATGAGCAGTTCTTC.

This chain uses TRBV20-1 with TRBJ2-2; D is uncertain. CDR1 and CDR2 (germline): DFQATT, SNEGSKA (reference sequence). The germline V and J ends were trimmed by 0 bases and 3 bases, with 11 bases remaining between them. The CDR3 covers 15 residues. For the CDR3, the DNA is TGCAGTGCTAGAGATTCCGGACGTGACACCGGGGAGCTGTTTTTT. This gives the protein CSARDSGRDTGELFF.

Many counts were recorded for this clonotype. The junction departs from the called germline gene at one end, perhaps through a read error. The rearrangement links TRBV5-5 to TRBJ2-1; 8 bases map to TRBD1. The CDR3 covers 15 residues. From germline, CDR1 is SGHKS and CDR2 YYEKEE (reference sequence). CDR3 amino acids: CASSFGTGTYNEQFF. The CDR3 DNA reads as TGTGCCAGCAGCTTCGGGACAGGAACCTATAATGAGCAGTTCTTC.

The genes are TRBV4-1 and TRBJ2-1; TRBD1 might be the D (6 bases). This CDR3 region has 15 residues. Trimming pared 2 bases from V and 9 bases from J, leaving 17 bases between. Germline CDR1 and CDR2: MGHRA and YSYEKL. CDR3 region: CASSQQPGRGGEQFF. In DNA, the CDR3 is TGCGCCAGCAGCCAACAACCGGGCAGAGGGGGTGAGCAGTTCTTC.

There are a few counts of this clonotype. The chain joins TRBV5-5 to TRBJ2-1; TRBD1 agrees at 8 bases. The CDR3 is made up of 15 amino acids. The trim removed 4 bases at V and 7 bases at J, leaving 10 bases unmatched. The V gene's germline CDR1 is SGHKS and CDR2 YYEKEE (reference sequence). The DNA for the CDR3 is TGTGCCAGCAGCCAGACGGACAGGGTAGGGAATGAGCAGTTCTTC. Residues: CASSQTDRVGNEQFF.

This chain uses TRBV11-2 with TRBJ2-1, with D perhaps TRBD1 or TRBD2 (7 bases each). Germline lookup yields CDR1 SGHAT and CDR2 FQNNGV. With 3 bases removed from V and 3 bases from J, the gap between germline ends came to 24 bases. CDR3 length equals 19 residues. The CDR3 DNA is TGTGCCAGCAGCTTCCCCAGGGGAGGGGGCCTAAGGAGCTACAATGAGCAGTTCTTC. This codes for CASSFPRGGGLRSYNEQFF.

The rearrangement links TRBV20-1 to TRBJ2-3; a possible D gene is TRBD1 (5 bases). The germline gives CDR1 DFQATT, CDR2 SNEGSKA (reference sequence). V lost 0 bases, J lost 2 bases, and 15 bases lay in between. The length of the CDR3 is 16 residues. CDR3 bases: TGCAGTGCTAGAGATTCGGGCAGGGCACTCACAGATACGCAGTATTTT. This gives the protein CSARDSGRALTDTQYF.